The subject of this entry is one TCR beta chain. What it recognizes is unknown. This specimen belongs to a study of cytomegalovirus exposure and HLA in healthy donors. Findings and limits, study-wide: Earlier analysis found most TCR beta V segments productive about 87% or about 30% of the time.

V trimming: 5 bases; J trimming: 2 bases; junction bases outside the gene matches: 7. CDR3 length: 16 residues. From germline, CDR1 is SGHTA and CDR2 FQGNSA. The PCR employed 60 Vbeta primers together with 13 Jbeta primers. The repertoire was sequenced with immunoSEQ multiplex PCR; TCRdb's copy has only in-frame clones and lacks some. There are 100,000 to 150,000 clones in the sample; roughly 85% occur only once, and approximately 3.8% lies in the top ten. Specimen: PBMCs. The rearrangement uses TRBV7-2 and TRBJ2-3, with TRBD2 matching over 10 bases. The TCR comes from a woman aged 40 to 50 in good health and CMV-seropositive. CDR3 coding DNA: TGTGCCAGCAGCCGAGCTAGCGGGAGCCTCACAGATACGCAGTATTTT. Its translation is CASSRASGSLTDTQYF.